A selection of T cell receptor beta chains follows, all from one sample in a study of PD-1 blockade in mismatch repair-deficient tumors. Sequencing was performed with immunoSEQ multiplex PCR; in TCRdb, only in-frame clones are kept and a portion is missing. The data hold around 49,000 clones, with under 85% observed a single time. This specimen was PBMCs, taken before pembrolizumab treatment. The receptors were gathered from an adult with mismatch repair-deficient cancer. The CDR3 runs from the conserved cysteine through the conserved F or W. The order of the fields is CDR3 DNA, CDR3 protein, D gene, J gene, clone size, V gene. D genes are given only for firm matches. Expanded clones are given a class, and other clones once, few, many or no size at all.

cdr3_nt: TGTGCCAGCAGCTTAGACACAGCTAACTATGGCTACACCTTC
cdr3_aa: CASSLDTANYGYTF
d_call: NA
j_call: TRBJ1-2
clone_size: NA
v_call: TRBV5-4

cdr3_nt: TGTGCCAGCAGCGCCAGCGGGAGGGGGGACAATGAGCAGTTCTTC
cdr3_aa: CASSASGRGDNEQFF
d_call: TRBD2
j_call: TRBJ2-1
clone_size: once
v_call: TRBV7-3

cdr3_nt: TGCGCCAGCAGCCAAGCAGGGGCGTTGAACACTGAAGCTTTCTTT
cdr3_aa: CASSQAGALNTEAFF
d_call: NA
j_call: TRBJ1-1
clone_size: NA
v_call: TRBV4-3

cdr3_nt: TGTGCCAGCAGTCCCCGACAGGGCTCCCTCAATGAGCAGTTCTTC
cdr3_aa: CASSPRQGSLNEQFF
d_call: TRBD1
j_call: TRBJ2-1
clone_size: once
v_call: TRBV6-6

cdr3_nt: TGTGCCACAACATGGGGACAGAAGCTTCACAATGAGCAGTTCTTC
cdr3_aa: CATTWGQKLHNEQFF
d_call: TRBD1
j_call: TRBJ2-1
clone_size: NA
v_call: TRBV19

cdr3_nt: TGCGCCAGCAGCTTGGAGACGGAGACCCAGTACTTC
cdr3_aa: CASSLETETQYF
d_call: NA
j_call: TRBJ2-5
clone_size: NA
v_call: TRBV5-1

cdr3_nt: TGTGCCAGCAGCTTGGACTCCAATTCCTACGAGCAGTACTTC
cdr3_aa: CASSLDSNSYEQYF
d_call: NA
j_call: TRBJ2-7
clone_size: once
v_call: TRBV5-4

cdr3_nt: TGCAGTGCATCAGGGACTGAAGCTTTCTTT
cdr3_aa: CSASGTEAFF
d_call: NA
j_call: TRBJ1-1
clone_size: NA
v_call: TRBV20-1

cdr3_nt: TGTGCCAGCAGCTCGGGGGGTTCGGAGGGCCAGCCCCAGCATTTT
cdr3_aa: CASSSGGSEGQPQHF
d_call: NA
j_call: TRBJ1-5
clone_size: NA
v_call: TRBV7-8

cdr3_nt: TGTGCCAGCAGCCTGCTTGGACTAGCGGGAGGTGGTAATGAGCAGTTCTTC
cdr3_aa: CASSLLGLAGGGNEQFF
d_call: TRBD2
j_call: TRBJ2-1
clone_size: NA
v_call: TRBV14

cdr3_nt: TGTGCCAGTAGTAAAACTAGCGGGACCTACGAGCAGTACTTC
cdr3_aa: CASSKTSGTYEQYF
d_call: TRBD2
j_call: TRBJ2-7
clone_size: NA
v_call: TRBV19

cdr3_nt: TGTGCCAGCAGCCAGGGACAGGCGAGTTCTGGAAACACCATATATTTT
cdr3_aa: CASSQGQASSGNTIYF
d_call: TRBD1
j_call: TRBJ1-3
clone_size: NA
v_call: TRBV14

cdr3_nt: TGTGCCAGCAGCTTAGTACAGGCCTATGGCTACACCTTC
cdr3_aa: CASSLVQAYGYTF
d_call: NA
j_call: TRBJ1-2
clone_size: few
v_call: TRBV11-2

cdr3_nt: TGCAGCGTTTCAACTTATAAGTCTCGGGACACTTCCTACGAGCAGTACTTC
cdr3_aa: CSVSTYKSRDTSYEQYF
d_call: NA
j_call: TRBJ2-7
clone_size: NA
v_call: TRBV29-1

cdr3_nt: TGCGCCAGCAGCCAAGGACAGGGTAGCACCGGGGAGCTGTTTTTT
cdr3_aa: CASSQGQGSTGELFF
d_call: TRBD1
j_call: TRBJ2-2
clone_size: medium-sized
v_call: TRBV4-1

cdr3_nt: TGTGCCAGCAGTCCATCGACGGAGCCCCAGCATTTT
cdr3_aa: CASSPSTEPQHF
d_call: NA
j_call: TRBJ1-5
clone_size: NA
v_call: TRBV28

cdr3_nt: TGTGCCAGCAGTTTAGTCGCGAGGGTCAATGGCTACACCTTC
cdr3_aa: CASSLVARVNGYTF
d_call: NA
j_call: TRBJ1-2
clone_size: NA
v_call: TRBV28

cdr3_nt: TGTGCCAGCAGACTAACAGGGGGGGACACTGAAGCTTTCTTT
cdr3_aa: CASRLTGGDTEAFF
d_call: TRBD1
j_call: TRBJ1-1
clone_size: few
v_call: TRBV6-1

cdr3_nt: TGCAGCGTTGAAGATCAGGTTACAGGGTGGCAAGAGACCCAGTACTTC
cdr3_aa: CSVEDQVTGWQETQYF
d_call: NA
j_call: TRBJ2-5
clone_size: few
v_call: TRBV29-1

cdr3_nt: TGCGCCAGCAGCTTAGCAGCAACTAATGAAAAACTGTTTTTT
cdr3_aa: CASSLAATNEKLFF
d_call: NA
j_call: TRBJ1-4
clone_size: NA
v_call: TRBV5-1

cdr3_nt: TGCAGTGCTCTATTTACAGGGAAAGCTTTCTTT
cdr3_aa: CSALFTGKAFF
d_call: NA
j_call: TRBJ1-1
clone_size: NA
v_call: TRBV20-1

cdr3_nt: TGTGCCAGCTCACCACCAGGCTACGAGGGTGGGAACTATGGCTACACCTTC
cdr3_aa: CASSPPGYEGGNYGYTF
d_call: NA
j_call: TRBJ1-2
clone_size: NA
v_call: TRBV18

cdr3_nt: TGTGCTAGTGGTTTGGCGGGACGAGTGGGTGAAGCTTTCTTT
cdr3_aa: CASGLAGRVGEAFF
d_call: NA
j_call: TRBJ1-1
clone_size: NA
v_call: TRBV12-5

cdr3_nt: TGCAGTGCCAGATCAGCCTATGGCTACACCTTC
cdr3_aa: CSARSAYGYTF
d_call: NA
j_call: TRBJ1-2
clone_size: NA
v_call: TRBV20-1

cdr3_nt: TGTGCCAGCAGCTTGAAGGGACACCGGTACCAAGAGACCCAGTACTTC
cdr3_aa: CASSLKGHRYQETQYF
d_call: NA
j_call: TRBJ2-5
clone_size: NA
v_call: TRBV7-9

cdr3_nt: TGTGCCCCTGGGATGGCAGGGTCTAACTATGGCTACACCTTC
cdr3_aa: CAPGMAGSNYGYTF
d_call: NA
j_call: TRBJ1-2
clone_size: NA
v_call: TRBV5-4

cdr3_nt: TGTGCCAGCAGCCCAAGCGGGAGGGATACGCAGTATTTT
cdr3_aa: CASSPSGRDTQYF
d_call: TRBD2
j_call: TRBJ2-3
clone_size: NA
v_call: TRBV7-8

cdr3_nt: TGTGCCAGCTCACCAGGTGTGAAAGACACTGAAGCTTTCTTT
cdr3_aa: CASSPGVKDTEAFF
d_call: NA
j_call: TRBJ1-1
clone_size: NA
v_call: TRBV18

cdr3_nt: TGTGCCAGCAAAAGAGGGGACAGGGGGAATCAGCCCCAGCATTTT
cdr3_aa: CASKRGDRGNQPQHF
d_call: TRBD1
j_call: TRBJ1-5
clone_size: NA
v_call: TRBV6-5

cdr3_nt: TGTGCCAGCAGCTTATTGGGGACAAATAATTACGAGCAGTACTTC
cdr3_aa: CASSLLGTNNYEQYF
d_call: NA
j_call: TRBJ2-7
clone_size: NA
v_call: TRBV7-9

cdr3_nt: TGTGCCAGCAGTTCCAACAATGAGCAGTTCTTC
cdr3_aa: CASSSNNEQFF
d_call: NA
j_call: TRBJ2-1
clone_size: NA
v_call: TRBV5-4

cdr3_nt: TGTGCCAGCAGTTTACTCGGAGGGTCAATGGGTGAGCAGTTCTTC
cdr3_aa: CASSLLGGSMGEQFF
d_call: NA
j_call: TRBJ2-1
clone_size: few
v_call: TRBV27

cdr3_nt: TGTGCCAGCAGCCGGGGGGGGGCAAGGGAGCAGTACTTC
cdr3_aa: CASSRGGAREQYF
d_call: TRBD2
j_call: TRBJ2-7
clone_size: NA
v_call: TRBV7-6

cdr3_nt: TGTGCCAGCAGCTTAGCTTTAATGCTCCAAGAGACCCAGTACTTC
cdr3_aa: CASSLALMLQETQYF
d_call: NA
j_call: TRBJ2-5
clone_size: NA
v_call: TRBV7-2

cdr3_nt: TGTGCCAGCAGCCCAACCCGGGACACCCCCTACGAGCAGTACTTC
cdr3_aa: CASSPTRDTPYEQYF
d_call: NA
j_call: TRBJ2-7
clone_size: NA
v_call: TRBV7-3

cdr3_nt: TGTGCCAGCAGCCCAACGAGAACCGACAGACCAAATCAGCCCCAGCATTTT
cdr3_aa: CASSPTRTDRPNQPQHF
d_call: NA
j_call: TRBJ1-5
clone_size: NA
v_call: TRBV14

cdr3_nt: TGTGCCAGCAGCGTAGATAGGGGACAGGGTACGGCGAACACTGAAGCTTTCTTT
cdr3_aa: CASSVDRGQGTANTEAFF
d_call: TRBD1
j_call: TRBJ1-1
clone_size: NA
v_call: TRBV9

cdr3_nt: TGTGCCAGCAGCTCCGGACTAGCTCGATCTTGGGACGAGACCCAGTACTTC
cdr3_aa: CASSSGLARSWDETQYF
d_call: TRBD2
j_call: TRBJ2-5
clone_size: NA
v_call: TRBV5-8

cdr3_nt: TGTGCCAGCAGCGAATCGTCTAGCGGGGTCTACAATGAGCAGTTCTTC
cdr3_aa: CASSESSSGVYNEQFF
d_call: TRBD2
j_call: TRBJ2-1
clone_size: NA
v_call: TRBV9

cdr3_nt: TGCAGTGCTAGACATCAGAAGACCCAGTACTTC
cdr3_aa: CSARHQKTQYF
d_call: NA
j_call: TRBJ2-5
clone_size: NA
v_call: TRBV20-1

cdr3_nt: TGTGCCAGCAGCCCTGACAGGGGGCGAAGCGGCTATGGCTACACCTTC
cdr3_aa: CASSPDRGRSGYGYTF
d_call: TRBD1
j_call: TRBJ1-2
clone_size: few
v_call: TRBV14

cdr3_nt: TGTGCCAGCAGCTTATATGGCAGCAATCAGCCCCAGCATTTT
cdr3_aa: CASSLYGSNQPQHF
d_call: NA
j_call: TRBJ1-5
clone_size: NA
v_call: TRBV7-2

cdr3_nt: TGTGCCAGCAGCCAACGGACCACTGGGACATATTCACCCCTCCACTTT
cdr3_aa: CASSQRTTGTYSPLHF
d_call: NA
j_call: TRBJ1-6
clone_size: NA
v_call: TRBV7-8

cdr3_nt: TGTGCCATCAGCCCAGGGTCCAATCAGCCCCAGCATTTT
cdr3_aa: CAISPGSNQPQHF
d_call: NA
j_call: TRBJ1-5
clone_size: NA
v_call: TRBV10-3

cdr3_nt: TGTGCCAGCAGCTTAGAGCGCGGGCGGGCCACCACTGAAGCTTTCTTT
cdr3_aa: CASSLERGRATTEAFF
d_call: NA
j_call: TRBJ1-1
clone_size: NA
v_call: TRBV11-2

cdr3_nt: TGCGCCAGCAGCCAAGTAAAGGGTCAGCCCCAGCATTTT
cdr3_aa: CASSQVKGQPQHF
d_call: NA
j_call: TRBJ1-5
clone_size: few
v_call: TRBV4-1

cdr3_nt: TGTGCCAGCAGCTGTCCGGGGTGTCACGAGCAGTACTTC
cdr3_aa: CASSCPGCHEQYF
d_call: NA
j_call: TRBJ2-7
clone_size: NA
v_call: TRBV7-9

cdr3_nt: TGCGCCAGCAGCCAAGAGGGGCGGAACTATGGCTACACCTTC
cdr3_aa: CASSQEGRNYGYTF
d_call: NA
j_call: TRBJ1-2
clone_size: few
v_call: TRBV4-1

cdr3_nt: TGCGCCAGCAGCTTGCGGGCCACTTCTGGAAACACCATATATTTT
cdr3_aa: CASSLRATSGNTIYF
d_call: NA
j_call: TRBJ1-3
clone_size: once
v_call: TRBV5-1

cdr3_nt: TGTGCCAGCAGCTTGGACACCCTCTCCTACAATGAGCAGTTCTTC
cdr3_aa: CASSLDTLSYNEQFF
d_call: NA
j_call: TRBJ2-1
clone_size: NA
v_call: TRBV5-6

cdr3_nt: TGCAGCGTCAATGTGGAGGGCACAGATACGCAGTATTTT
cdr3_aa: CSVNVEGTDTQYF
d_call: NA
j_call: TRBJ2-3
clone_size: NA
v_call: TRBV29-1

cdr3_nt: TGTGCCAGCAGTGCCCACGCCGGCACCGGGGAGCTGTTTTTT
cdr3_aa: CASSAHAGTGELFF
d_call: NA
j_call: TRBJ2-2
clone_size: NA
v_call: TRBV25-1

cdr3_nt: TGTGCCACCAGCGACTACAGGGGAGACTATGGCTACACCTTC
cdr3_aa: CATSDYRGDYGYTF
d_call: TRBD1
j_call: TRBJ1-2
clone_size: NA
v_call: TRBV15

cdr3_nt: TGTGCTAGTGGTTTGGTATACGGTCGATCCTACAATGAGCAGTTCTTC
cdr3_aa: CASGLVYGRSYNEQFF
d_call: NA
j_call: TRBJ2-1
clone_size: NA
v_call: TRBV12-5

cdr3_nt: TGCGCCAGCAGCCAAGATTGGATAGGGGGGTACGAGCAGTACTTC
cdr3_aa: CASSQDWIGGYEQYF
d_call: NA
j_call: TRBJ2-7
clone_size: NA
v_call: TRBV4-1

cdr3_nt: TGTGCCAGCAGCTCGCGACAGACAGATACGCAGTATTTT
cdr3_aa: CASSSRQTDTQYF
d_call: NA
j_call: TRBJ2-3
clone_size: NA
v_call: TRBV11-3

cdr3_nt: TGTGCCGCACAGGGCACAGACAACTATGGCTACACCTTC
cdr3_aa: CAAQGTDNYGYTF
d_call: NA
j_call: TRBJ1-2
clone_size: NA
v_call: TRBV10-3